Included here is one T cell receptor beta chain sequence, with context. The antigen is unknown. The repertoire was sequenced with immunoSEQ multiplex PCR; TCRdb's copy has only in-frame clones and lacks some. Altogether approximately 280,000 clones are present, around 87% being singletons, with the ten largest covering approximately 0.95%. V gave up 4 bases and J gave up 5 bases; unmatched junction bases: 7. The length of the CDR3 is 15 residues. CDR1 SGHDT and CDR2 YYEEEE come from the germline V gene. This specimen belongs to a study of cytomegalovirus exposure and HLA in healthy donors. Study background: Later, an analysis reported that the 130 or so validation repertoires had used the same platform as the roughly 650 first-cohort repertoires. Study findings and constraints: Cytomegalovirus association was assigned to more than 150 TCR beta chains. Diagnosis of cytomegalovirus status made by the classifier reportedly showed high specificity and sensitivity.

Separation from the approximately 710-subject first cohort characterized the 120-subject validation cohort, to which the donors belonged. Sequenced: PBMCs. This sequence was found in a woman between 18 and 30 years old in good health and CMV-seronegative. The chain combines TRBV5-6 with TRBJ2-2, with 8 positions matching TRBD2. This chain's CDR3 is CASSLLQRETGELFF. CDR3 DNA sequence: TGTGCCAGCAGCCTCCTTCAGCGGGAGACCGGGGAGCTGTTTTTT.